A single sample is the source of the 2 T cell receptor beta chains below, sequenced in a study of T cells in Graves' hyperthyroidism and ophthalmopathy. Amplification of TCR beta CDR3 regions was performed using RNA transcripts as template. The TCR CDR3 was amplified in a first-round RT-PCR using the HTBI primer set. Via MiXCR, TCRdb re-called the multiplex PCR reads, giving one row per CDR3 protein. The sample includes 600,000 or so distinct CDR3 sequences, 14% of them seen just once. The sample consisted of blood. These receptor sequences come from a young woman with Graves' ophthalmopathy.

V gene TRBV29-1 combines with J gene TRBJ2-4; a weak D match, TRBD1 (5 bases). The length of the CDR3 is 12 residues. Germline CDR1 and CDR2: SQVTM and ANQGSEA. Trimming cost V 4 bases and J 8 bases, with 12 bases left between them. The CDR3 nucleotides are TGCAGCGTTGTGTTAGGGGATTACATTCAGTACTTC. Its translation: CSVVLGDYIQYF.

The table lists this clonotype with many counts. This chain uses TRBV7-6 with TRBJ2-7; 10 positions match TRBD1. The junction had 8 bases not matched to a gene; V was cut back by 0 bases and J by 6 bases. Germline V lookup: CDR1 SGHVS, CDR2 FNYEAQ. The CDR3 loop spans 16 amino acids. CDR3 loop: CASSLALGQGGSEQYF. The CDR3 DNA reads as TGTGCCAGCAGCTTAGCCTTAGGACAGGGGGGAAGCGAGCAGTACTTC.